This T cell receptor (beta chain) was documented in a study of vaccination and CD4 T cells after COVID-19. Study context: Typically, post-vaccine samples were obtained a median 72 days after dose two, within a range of 14 to 241.

Germline V gene sequence: CDR1 SEHNR, CDR2 FQNEAQ (reference sequence). This CDR3 has 15 amino acids. Trimming removed 3 bases at V and 3 bases at J, with 15 bases between. With the Oncomine TCR Beta short-read assay, DNA from cultured CD4+ T cells was sequenced. TCRdb processed the PCR reads anew with MiXCR; each CDR3 protein has one entry. This table holds around 5,000 distinct CDR3 sequences, about 25% found once. By share, this clonotype counts as medium-sized. Antigen specificity is unknown. As to treatment: roughly ten-day PBMC culture with coronavirus spike peptide pools or control peptides (ViraFEST assay). ViraFEST enlarged antigen-specific T cell populations with peptide pools and afterwards sequenced TCRs.

The sequences come from CD4+ T cells from blood, cultured in vitro, collected after SARS-CoV-2 vaccination. The TCR comes from a human donor who had recovered from COVID-19. The chain uses TRBV7-9 and TRBJ2-7, with unresolved D. As DNA, the CDR3 is TGTGCCAGCAGCTTCTCGGCTCTGGACGTCTACGAGCAGTACTTC. This sequence encodes CASSFSALDVYEQYF.